One and the same sample provided the 2 T cell receptor beta chains below, sequenced in a study of blood T cell repertoires in COVID-19. TCRdb's table, derived via immunoSEQ multiplex PCR, lists solely in-frame clones and lacks some. The table includes 200,000 to 250,000 clones, 84% detected once. Sequencing was done on a sample of PBMCs or T cells enriched from blood (not recorded which). The origin of the receptors is a woman in her thirties or forties who had recovered from COVID-19.

The chain employs TRBV21-1 and TRBJ1-1. TRBV21-1 is classified as a pseudogene. The CDR3 is 14 amino acids. The CDR3 protein is CASSKGPVSTEAFF. In DNA form, the CDR3 reads TGTGCCAGCAGCAAAGGCCCGGTGAGCACTGAAGCTTTCTTT.

The chain employs TRBV2 and TRBJ1-1; D is ambiguous. Germline V gives CDR1 SNHLY, CDR2 FYNNEI. CDR3 length: 12 residues. V gave up 7 bases and J gave up 3 bases, with 9 bases separating them. CDR3 bases: TGTGCCAGCATAGCGGATTACACTGAAGCTTTCTTT. Translation gives CASIADYTEAFF. Using reference TRBV2 and TRBJ1-1 for the parts outside the CDR3, the full variable domain is EPEVTQTPSHQVTQMGQEVILRCVPISNHLYFYWYRQILGQKVEFLVSFYNNEISEKSEIFDDQFSVERPDGSNFTLKIRSTKLEDSAMYFCASIADYTEAFFGQGTRLTVV.